This note documents a single T cell receptor beta chain sequence. The antigen remains undetermined. DNA was extracted from approximately 1-10 million thawed cryopreserved PBMC. Runs used v3.0 of the immunoSEQ assay and were done at survey level. Produced via immunoSEQ multiplex PCR; TCRdb's table is partial and in-frame only. The sample has tens of thousands of clones; 81% are singletons. The source of the sample is a study of long-term antiretroviral therapy in people with HIV. Overall study findings and caveats: Before ART, certain clones expanded, and these dominated the repertoire at all time points.

The clonotype was recovered from a young man with HIV. Material: unsorted PBMCs, obtained 1.5 years after starting antiretroviral therapy.

CDR3 residues: CASSPWTSRETQYF. CDR3 in DNA: TGTGCCAGCAGCCCGTGGACTAGCCGGGAGACCCAGTACTTC. J is TRBJ2-5 and V is TRBV11-1, with 8 bases that match TRBD2. Germline CDR1 is SGHAT and CDR2 is FQDESV (reference sequence). Trimming cost V 5 bases and J 5 bases; bases outside gene matches: 7. The CDR3 is made up of 14 amino acids.